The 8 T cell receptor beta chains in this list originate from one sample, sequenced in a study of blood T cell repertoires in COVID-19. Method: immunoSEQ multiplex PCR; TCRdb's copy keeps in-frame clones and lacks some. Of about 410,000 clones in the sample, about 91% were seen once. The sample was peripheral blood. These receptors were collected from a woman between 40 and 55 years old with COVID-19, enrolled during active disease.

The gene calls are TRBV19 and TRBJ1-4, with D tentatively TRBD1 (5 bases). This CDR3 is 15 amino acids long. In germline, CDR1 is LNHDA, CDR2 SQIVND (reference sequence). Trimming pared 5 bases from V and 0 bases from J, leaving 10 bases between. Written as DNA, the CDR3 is TGTGCCAGTAGTCCCCGACAGTCAACTAATGAAAAACTGTTTTTT. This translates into CASSPRQSTNEKLFF.

In nucleotides, the CDR3 is TGCGCCAGCAGCCAGAGCGCCGGGACAGGTTCTTCTAACTATGGCTACACCTTC. It is translated as CASSQSAGTGSSNYGYTF. The V call is TRBV4-1, the J call TRBJ1-2; 8 bases line up with TRBD1. The CDR3 loop spans 18 amino acids. Per the germline V gene, CDR1 is MGHRA and CDR2 is YSYEKL. The J segment lost 0 bases and the V segment lost 3 bases, leaving 12 bases of the junction unmatched.

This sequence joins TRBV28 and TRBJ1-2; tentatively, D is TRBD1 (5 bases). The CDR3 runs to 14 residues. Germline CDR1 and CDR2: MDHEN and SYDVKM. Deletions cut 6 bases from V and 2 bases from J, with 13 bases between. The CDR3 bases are TGTGCCAGCAGCGAATTCCGGGGGAACTATGGCTACACCTTC. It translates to CASSEFRGNYGYTF.

The CDR3 loop reads CASSLGTGATDTQYF. The CDR3 coding sequence is TGTGCCAGCAGCTTAGGGACAGGGGCCACAGATACGCAGTATTTT. The V and J genes are TRBV7-6 and TRBJ2-3, with TRBD1 matching over 9 bases. Germline values: CDR1 SGHVS, CDR2 FNYEAQ. The CDR3 has 15 amino acids. The V gene end was trimmed by 1 base and the J gene end by 2 bases; junction bases not matched to a gene: 1.

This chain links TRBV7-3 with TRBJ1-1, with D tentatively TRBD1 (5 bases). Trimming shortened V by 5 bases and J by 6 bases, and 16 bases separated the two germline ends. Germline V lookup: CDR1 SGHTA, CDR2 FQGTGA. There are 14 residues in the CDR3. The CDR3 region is CASSRGTLDAEAFF. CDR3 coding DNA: TGTGCCAGCAGCCGCGGGACCTTGGATGCTGAAGCTTTCTTT.

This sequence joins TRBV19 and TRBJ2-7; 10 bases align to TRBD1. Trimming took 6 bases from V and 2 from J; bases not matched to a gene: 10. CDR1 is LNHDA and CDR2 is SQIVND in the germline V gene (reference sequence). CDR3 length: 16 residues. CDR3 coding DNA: TGTGCCAGTAGCAACGCTCGGGACAGGGGTCCCTACGAGCAGTACTTC. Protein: CASSNARDRGPYEQYF. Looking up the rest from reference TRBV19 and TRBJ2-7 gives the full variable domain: DGGITQSPKYLFRKEGQNVTLSCEQNLNHDAMYWYRQDPGQGLRLIYYSQIVNDFQKGDIAEGYSVSREKKESFPLTVTSAQKNPTAFYLCASSNARDRGPYEQYFGPGTRLTVT.

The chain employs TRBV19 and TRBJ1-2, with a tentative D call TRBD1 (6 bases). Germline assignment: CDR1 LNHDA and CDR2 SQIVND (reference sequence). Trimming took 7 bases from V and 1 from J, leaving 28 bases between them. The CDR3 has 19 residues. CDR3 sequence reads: CASKGISGTPTPFNYGYTF. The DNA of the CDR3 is TGTGCCAGTAAGGGAATCTCCGGGACACCGACACCCTTTAACTATGGCTACACCTTC.

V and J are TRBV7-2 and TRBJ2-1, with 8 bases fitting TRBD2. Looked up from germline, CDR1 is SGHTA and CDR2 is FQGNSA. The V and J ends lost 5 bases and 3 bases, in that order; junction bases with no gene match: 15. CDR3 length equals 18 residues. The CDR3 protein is CASSPNRFSSGHYNEQFF. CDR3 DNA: TGTGCCAGCAGCCCCAATCGATTTTCTAGCGGGCACTACAATGAGCAGTTCTTC.